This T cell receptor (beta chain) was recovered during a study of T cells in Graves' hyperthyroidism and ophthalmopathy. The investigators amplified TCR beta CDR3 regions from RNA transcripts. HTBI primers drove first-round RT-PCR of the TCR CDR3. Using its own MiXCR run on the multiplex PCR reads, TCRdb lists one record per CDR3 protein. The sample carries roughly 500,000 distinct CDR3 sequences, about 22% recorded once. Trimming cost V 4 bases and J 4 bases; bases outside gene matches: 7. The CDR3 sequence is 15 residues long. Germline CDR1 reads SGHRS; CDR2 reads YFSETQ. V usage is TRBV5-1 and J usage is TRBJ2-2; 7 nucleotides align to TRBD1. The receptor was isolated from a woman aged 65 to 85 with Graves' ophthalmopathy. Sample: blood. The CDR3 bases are TGCGCCAGCAGCCTGAGGGGGCCATTCACCGGGGAGCTGTTTTTT. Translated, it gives CASSLRGPFTGELFF.